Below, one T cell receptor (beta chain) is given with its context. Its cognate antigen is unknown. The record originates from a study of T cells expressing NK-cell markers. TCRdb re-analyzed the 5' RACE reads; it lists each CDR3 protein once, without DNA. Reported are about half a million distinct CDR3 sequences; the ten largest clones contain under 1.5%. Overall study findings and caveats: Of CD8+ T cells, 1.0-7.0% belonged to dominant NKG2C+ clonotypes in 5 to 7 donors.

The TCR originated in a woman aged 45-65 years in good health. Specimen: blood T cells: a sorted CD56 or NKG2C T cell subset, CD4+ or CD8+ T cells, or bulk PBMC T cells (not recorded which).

The CDR3 sequence: CASSLAAAGTSETQYF. The rearrangement uses TRBV5-1 and TRBJ2-5; TCRdb's D gene call, TRBD2, goes unchecked for lack of DNA. CDR3 length equals 16 residues. Germline lookup yields CDR1 SGHRS and CDR2 YFSETQ.